The 10 T cell receptor beta chains below were found in one sample sequenced in a study of blood T cells in healthy people across ages. A second PCR of 7 to 11 cycles used a sample-barcoded 5' primer and a J-beta primer mix. In TCRdb, the 5' RACE reads were re-called with MiXCR into one record per CDR3 protein. The sample yields hundreds of thousands of distinct CDR3 sequences, more than 45% seen once. The sample consisted of blood. Receptors originate from a man aged 25-45 years in good health.

There are a few counts of this clonotype. V usage is TRBV29-1 and J usage is TRBJ2-4; 7 positions match TRBD2. J gave up 8 bases and V 4 bases, and 8 bases lay outside the gene matches. Germline V gene lookup returns CDR1 SQVTM and CDR2 ANQGSEA. The CDR3 is made up of 13 amino acids. DNA for the CDR3: TGCAGCGTTGGGATTAGCGGGCGGGACATTCAGTACTTC. Translation: CSVGISGRDIQYF.

This sequence joins TRBV7-2 and TRBJ2-7; possible D gene TRBD2, 6 bases. V lost 9 bases to trimming and J lost 0 bases, with 15 bases between them. Germline assignment: CDR1 SGHTA and CDR2 FQGNSA. There are 14 residues in the CDR3. As DNA, the CDR3 is TGTGCCAGTTCCCGTGGGCGGGGCTCCTACGAGCAGTACTTC. Encoded protein: CASSRGRGSYEQYF.

CDR3 nucleotide sequence: TGTGCCAGCAGCGGGACGGACGGGGTTCGGAATGAGCAGTTCTTC. It is translated as CASSGTDGVRNEQFF. This sequence joins TRBV9 and TRBJ2-1; tentatively, D is TRBD2 (5 bases). Germline-derived CDR1 and CDR2 are SGDLS and YYNGEE. The CDR3 covers 15 residues. The V and J ends lost 3 bases and 7 bases respectively, with 17 bases between them.

This chain links TRBV20-1 with TRBJ1-2, with TRBD1 identical over 8 bases. V was clipped by 3 bases and J by 7 bases; unmatched bases: 4. Germline V lookup: CDR1 DFQATT, CDR2 SNEGSKA (reference sequence). The CDR3 runs 12 residues. CDR3: CSARDRVFGYTF. The CDR3 bases are TGCAGTGCTAGGGACAGGGTCTTTGGCTACACCTTC.

This clonotype was observed at least ten times. The chain uses TRBV5-5 and TRBJ1-2; 9 nucleotides match TRBD1. CDR3 length equals 15 residues. Looked up from germline, CDR1 is SGHKS and CDR2 is YYEKEE (reference sequence). Losses at the gene ends were 4 bases for V and 6 bases for J; bases not matched to a gene: 10. In DNA, the CDR3 is TGTGCCAGCAGCACCGGGACAGGGATAAGGGATGGCTACACCTTC. Its translation: CASSTGTGIRDGYTF.

This clonotype was found a few times. This chain uses TRBV12-3 or TRBV12-4 with TRBJ2-7; weak D call: TRBD2 (5 bases). CDR3 size: 13 residues. Trimming took 7 bases from V and 4 from J, leaving 14 bases between them. CDR3 protein: CASTAGEVYEQYF. In nucleotides, the CDR3 is TGTGCCAGCACCGCCGGGGAAGTTTACGAGCAGTACTTC.

The genes are TRBV7-6 and TRBJ2-3; D unclear. V was cut by 2 bases and J by 3 bases, with 12 bases left in between. The CDR3 spans 15 residues. Germline V CDR1 and CDR2: SGHVS, FNYEAQ. CDR3 sequence (DNA): TGTGCCAGCAGCTTACTTCCACAGATGACAGATACGCAGTATTTT. It is translated as CASSLLPQMTDTQYF. The full variable domain, completed using reference TRBV7-6 and TRBJ2-3, is GAGVSQSPRYKVTKRGQDVALRCDPISGHVSLYWYRQALGQGPEFLTYFNYEAQQDKSGLPNDRFSAERPEGSISTLTIQRTEQRDSAMYRCASSLLPQMTDTQYFGPGTRLTVL.

A single count supports this clonotype. V and J are TRBV20-1 and TRBJ2-1, with D possibly matching TRBD1 (6 bases). Germline V gene sequence: CDR1 DFQATT, CDR2 SNEGSKA (reference sequence). This CDR3 comprises 16 residues. Trimming stripped 4 bases from V and 0 bases from J, with 16 bases between. CDR3 coding DNA: TGCAGTGCTAACACCCCCCTAGGGGGCTCCTACAATGAGCAGTTCTTC. Protein product: CSANTPLGGSYNEQFF.

The chain employs TRBV9 and TRBJ2-5; D unclear. Germline V gene data show CDR1 as SGDLS and CDR2 as YYNGEE. V lost 4 bases, J lost 4 bases, and 14 bases lay in between. The CDR3 loop spans 14 amino acids. The DNA for the CDR3 is TGTGCCAGCAGCTTCGGCCTAACGGGAGAGACCCAGTACTTC. Its translation is CASSFGLTGETQYF.

This chain links TRBV20-1 with TRBJ2-5, with 9 positions matching TRBD2. The end of the DNA fits TRBJ2-7 better, so the J call may be wrong. This CDR3 has 14 residues. Germline V gives CDR1 DFQATT, CDR2 SNEGSKA (reference sequence). Written as DNA, the CDR3 is TGCAGTGCTAACGGACTAGCGTTCCCCTACGAGCAGTACTTC. Protein: CSANGLAFPYEQYF.